This T cell receptor (beta chain) is drawn from a study of T cells in Graves' hyperthyroidism and ophthalmopathy. As for the study in general: The initial diagnosis was the point when peripheral blood was collected, ahead of any treatment. General study results and limits: Within blood appeared most thyroid clonotypes that had expanded above 0.001.

Trimming cost V 0 bases and J 0 bases, with 9 bases left between them. Germline CDR1 and CDR2: SGHAT and FQNNGV. The CDR3 runs to 16 residues. Worth noting for this clonotype: Its antigen is not known.

Patients with uncontrolled infections, other autoimmune diseases, pregnancy or lactation were excluded. RNA transcripts yielded amplified TCR beta CDR3 regions. Carried out on the TCR CDR3, a first-round RT-PCR used the HTBI primer set. TCRdb redid the calling of the multiplex PCR reads with MiXCR, one entry per CDR3 protein. Among around 100,000 distinct CDR3 sequences listed, about 45% were seen once. This receptor was identified in a man aged 40-55 years with Graves' hyperthyroidism. The chain employs TRBV11-2 and TRBJ1-3; TRBD1 is a possible D gene (5 bases). The sample comprised blood. DNA of the CDR3: TGTGCCAGCAGCTTAGATATTAGGGGCTCTGGAAACACCATATATTTT. Translation gives CASSLDIRGSGNTIYF.